Below are 29 T cell receptor beta chains sequenced from a single sample in a study of T-cell memory formation after mild COVID-19. Using its own MiXCR run on the 5' RACE reads, TCRdb lists one record per CDR3 protein. The table includes under 450,000 distinct CDR3 sequences, 23% detected once. Sequenced sample: PBMCs or a T cell subset sorted from them (not recorded which). These receptor sequences come from an adult woman who had mild COVID-19 (a few samples of this study predate the infection). Cell type and time point are not known.

This clonotype was picked up a small number of times. This chain links TRBV19 with TRBJ2-1, with 11 bases aligning to TRBD1. CDR3 size: 15 residues. Germline CDR1 reads LNHDA; CDR2 reads SQIVND (reference sequence). Trimming cost V 5 bases and J 6 bases; bases outside gene matches: 6. The CDR3 sequence: CASSPGQGVSNEQFF. The CDR3 DNA sequence: TGTGCCAGTAGTCCGGGACAGGGGGTCTCCAATGAGCAGTTCTTC.

This chain joins TRBV11-2 and TRBJ2-2; D call uncertain. CDR1 and CDR2 (germline): SGHAT, FQNNGV. The CDR3 loop spans 13 amino acids. The ends were cut back, 1 base at V and 4 bases at J, with 4 bases in the middle. CDR3 DNA: TGTGCCAGCAGCTTAGTCATCACCGGGGAGCTGTTTTTT. It is translated as CASSLVITGELFF.

A few counts support this clonotype. The J gene is TRBJ2-2, the V gene TRBV12-3 or TRBV12-4; TRBD2 matches at 9 bases. V shed 6 bases and J 0 bases; nucleotides not matched to a gene: 2. The CDR3 extends over 15 amino acids. The CDR3 nucleotides are TGTGCCAGCAGATCTAGCGGGACGAACACCGGGGAGCTGTTTTTT. Amino acid sequence: CASRSSGTNTGELFF.

V is TRBV7-2 and J is TRBJ2-3; TRBD2 matches at 8 bases. Germline V lookup: CDR1 SGHTA, CDR2 FQGNSA. The V segment lost 4 bases and the J segment 5 bases; nucleotides outside the gene matches: 8. This CDR3 comprises 15 residues. The CDR3 DNA sequence: TGTGCCAGCAGCTCGGGACTAGGAGAGAAAGATACGCAGTATTTT. Amino acid sequence: CASSSGLGEKDTQYF.

This chain connects TRBV7-6 to TRBJ2-6; D uncertain. CDR1 is SGHVS, CDR2 FNYEAQ, per germline. Trimming shortened V by 1 base and J by 0 bases, and 7 bases separated the two germline ends. This CDR3 has 16 residues. The CDR3 here is CASSLGGNSGANVLTF. The CDR3 nucleotides are TGTGCCAGCAGCTTAGGAGGAAACTCTGGGGCCAACGTCCTGACTTTC.

This clonotype has a single count. The chain is built from TRBV2 and TRBJ1-1; D unresolved. This CDR3 comprises 12 residues. From germline, CDR1 is SNHLY and CDR2 FYNNEI. V was pared by 6 bases and J by 4 bases, with 9 bases between. The CDR3 DNA sequence: TGTGCCAGCAGGAAATTGAGCACTGAAGCTTTCTTT. Translated, it gives CASRKLSTEAFF.

This clonotype was seen a handful of times. V is TRBV4-3 and J is TRBJ2-7; a weak D match, TRBD1 (6 bases). Trimming stripped 2 bases from V and 5 bases from J, with 16 bases between. The CDR3 totals 15 residues. Germline V lookup: CDR1 LGHNA, CDR2 YSLEER. The CDR3 protein is CASSQSGDEGDEQYF. In DNA, the CDR3 is TGCGCCAGCAGCCAAAGTGGCGACGAGGGGGACGAGCAGTACTTC.

This clonotype was seen more than once but under ten times. The rearrangement links TRBV4-3 to TRBJ2-7, with D possibly called TRBD1 or TRBD2 (5 bases each). Germline values: CDR1 LGHNA, CDR2 YSLEER. Trimming stripped 4 bases from V and 2 bases from J, with 12 bases between. This CDR3 has 14 residues. As DNA, the CDR3 is TGCGCCAGCAGCCCAGATTTGGGGGCCTACGAGCAGTACTTC. Translated: CASSPDLGAYEQYF.

CDR3 protein: CASTPDSQGYTF. CDR3 in DNA: TGTGCCAGCACTCCGGACAGCCAAGGCTACACCTTC. The chain recombines TRBV12-3 or TRBV12-4 with TRBJ1-2, with D tentatively TRBD1 (6 bases). V lost 7 bases, J lost 8 bases, and 14 bases lay in between. There are 12 residues in the CDR3.

The chain carries TRBV3-1 and TRBJ1-2; D ambiguous. Germline CDR1 and CDR2: LGHDT and YNNKEL (reference sequence). The CDR3 spans 13 residues. Trimming cost V 2 bases and J 0 bases, with 4 bases left between them. The CDR3 DNA reads as TGTGCCAGCAGCCAACCTTCTAACTATGGCTACACCTTC. It is translated as CASSQPSNYGYTF.

V gene TRBV18 combines with J gene TRBJ2-3; the match to TRBD2 covers 10 bases. The CDR3 length is 19 residues. The germline V gene encodes CDR1 KGHSH and CDR2 LQKENI. V shed 1 base, J shed 1 base, and the junction held 11 bases outside the gene matches. CDR3 DNA sequence: TGTGCCAGCTCACCACTCTGGACTAGCGGATCCTCTGGCACAGATACGCAGTATTTT. This sequence encodes CASSPLWTSGSSGTDTQYF.

This clonotype was counted between two and nine times. The chain employs TRBV11-2 and TRBJ2-5; 7 bases match TRBD2. The CDR3 is 16 amino acids. The V gene's germline CDR1 is SGHAT and CDR2 FQNNGV. J gave up 5 bases and V 0 bases, and 9 bases lay outside the gene matches. The DNA for the CDR3 is TGTGCCAGCAGCTTAGAGTCGGGGGGTTCGGTGGAGACCCAGTACTTC. Translating gives CASSLESGGSVETQYF.

The CDR3 bases are TGTGCCAGCAGTTTTAACGGGGGCACCGGGGAGCTGTTTTTT. Translation: CASSFNGGTGELFF. The chain combines TRBV12-3 or TRBV12-4 with TRBJ2-2; possibly TRBD2 for D (6 bases). V dropped 3 bases and J dropped 4 bases, with 9 bases sitting between them. The CDR3 has 14 residues.

J is TRBJ2-7 and V is TRBV27, with no clear D. There are 12 residues in the CDR3. The ends were cut back, 4 bases at V and 3 bases at J, with 7 bases in the middle. Germline assignment: CDR1 MNHEY and CDR2 SMNVEV (reference sequence). The CDR3 sequence is CASSSNLYEQYF. In DNA form, the CDR3 reads TGTGCCAGCAGTTCAAATCTCTACGAGCAGTACTTC.

This chain connects TRBV5-1 to TRBJ2-7; D tentatively fits TRBD1 or TRBD2 (5 bases each). The germline V gene encodes CDR1 SGHRS and CDR2 YFSETQ. The CDR3 sequence is 14 residues long. Between the trimmed V and J ends, which lost 5 bases and 2 bases, there was a span of 14 bases. The CDR3 DNA reads TGCGCCAGCAGGGGGGAAGCCGAGACCTACGAGCAGTACTTC. Translation gives CASRGEAETYEQYF.

The rearrangement joins TRBV18 to TRBJ2-1, with 10 bases that match TRBD2. This CDR3 comprises 15 residues. Germline assignment: CDR1 KGHSH and CDR2 LQKENI. J gave up 7 bases and V 3 bases, and 6 bases lay outside the gene matches. The CDR3 reads CASSPSGTSVNEQFF. CDR3 in DNA: TGTGCCAGCTCACCTTCAGGGACTAGCGTGAATGAGCAGTTCTTC.

This clonotype has just a few counts. The J gene is TRBJ2-1, the V gene TRBV3-2. TRBV3-2 is assigned pseudogene status. CDR3 length equals 16 residues. CDR3 sequence reads: CASSHDQVLRNNEQFF. The CDR3 DNA sequence: TGTGCCAGCAGCCATGACCAGGTGTTAAGGAACAATGAGCAGTTCTTC.

The chain's CDR3 is CASSPIPGTSDHGELFF. Written as DNA, the CDR3 is TGTGCCAGCAGCCCCATTCCCGGGACTAGCGACCACGGGGAGCTGTTTTTT. The chain couples TRBV4-2 to TRBJ2-2; 10 nucleotides match TRBD2. CDR1 and CDR2 from the germline V gene are LGHNA and YNFKEQ. The CDR3 runs to 17 residues. With 4 bases clipped from V and 7 bases from J, the junction kept 12 bases outside the gene matches.

V gene TRBV19 combines with J gene TRBJ2-6; perhaps TRBD1 as D (8 bases). Deletions cut 10 bases from V and 0 bases from J, with 19 bases between. The germline V gene encodes CDR1 LNHDA and CDR2 SQIVND (reference sequence). The CDR3 covers 17 residues. CDR3 sequence: CATTADRDYSGANVLTF. Written as DNA, the CDR3 is TGTGCCACCACGGCGGACAGGGACTACTCTGGGGCCAACGTCCTGACTTTC.

The chain recombines TRBV6-1 with TRBJ2-2; TRBD1 matches at 9 bases. The CDR3 has 15 amino acids. V was pared by 6 bases and J by 3 bases, with 5 bases of the junction left unmatched. CDR1 and CDR2 (germline): MNHNS, SASEGT. CDR3: CASRAGTGHTGELFF. CDR3 nucleotide sequence: TGTGCCAGCAGGGCCGGGACAGGGCACACCGGGGAGCTGTTTTTT.

This chain connects TRBV28 to TRBJ1-2; tentative D call: TRBD1 (6 bases). The V gene lost 7 bases and the J gene lost 4 bases, with 13 bases spanning the gap. The germline V gene encodes CDR1 MDHEN and CDR2 SYDVKM. The CDR3 is made up of 13 amino acids. The CDR3 DNA sequence: TGTGCCAGCAAGAGGGACACCACCTATGGCTACACCTTC. It codes for CASKRDTTYGYTF.

J is TRBJ1-2 and V is TRBV7-9, with D perhaps TRBD1 (5 bases). The germline gives CDR1 SEHNR, CDR2 FQNEAQ (reference sequence). V lost 5 bases to trimming and J lost 6 bases, with 16 bases between them. The CDR3 has 14 amino acids. CDR3: CASSPPWGTDGYTF. CDR3 nucleotide sequence: TGTGCCAGCAGCCCCCCCTGGGGGACGGATGGCTACACCTTC.

A few counts support this clonotype. V gene TRBV7-9 combines with J gene TRBJ2-5; the match to TRBD2 covers 14 bases. After removal of 8 bases from V and 10 bases from J, the junction contained 15 bases not matched to a gene. Germline V gene lookup returns CDR1 SEHNR and CDR2 FQNEAQ (reference sequence). CDR3 length: 16 amino acids. CDR3 DNA: TGTGCCAGCCAGGCTGGCGGGACTAGCGGGGGCCGCAACCAGTACTTC. As protein: CASQAGGTSGGRNQYF.

This clonotype was seen only a few times. This sequence joins TRBV5-1 and TRBJ2-3; a weak D match, TRBD2 (6 bases). CDR3 length: 15 amino acids. Trimming stripped 0 bases from V and 1 base from J, with 9 bases between. Germline V gene lookup returns CDR1 SGHRS and CDR2 YFSETQ. The CDR3 here is CASSLGPGGTDTQYF. CDR3 DNA: TGCGCCAGCAGCTTGGGCCCGGGAGGCACAGATACGCAGTATTTT.

This clonotype turned up a few times. The chain has TRBV14 and TRBJ2-1; D possibly corresponds to TRBD2 (6 bases). The V end was cut by 4 bases, the J end by 7 bases, with 17 bases between. The germline V gene encodes CDR1 SGHDN and CDR2 FVKESK. The CDR3 is 15 amino acids. The CDR3 sequence is CASSLAGTLPNEQFF. Written as DNA, the CDR3 is TGTGCCAGCAGCCTCGCCGGGACTCTTCCAAATGAGCAGTTCTTC. The full variable domain, in which reference TRBV14 and TRBJ2-1 provide the parts outside the CDR3, is EAGVTQFPSHSVIEKGQTVTLRCDPISGHDNLYWYRRVMGKEIKFLLHFVKESKQDESGMPNNRFLAERTGGTYSTLKVQPAELEDSGVYFCASSLAGTLPNEQFFGPGTRLTVL.

The DNA for the CDR3 is TGTGCCAGCGGGGGGGCTTCCTACAATGAGCAGTTCTTC. It is translated as CASGGASYNEQFF. This chain connects TRBV12-3 or TRBV12-4 to TRBJ2-1; perhaps TRBD2 as D (7 bases). Trimming removed 8 bases at V and 1 base at J, with 9 bases between. The CDR3 is made up of 13 amino acids.

The table lists this clonotype with a few counts. The chain employs TRBV13 and TRBJ2-2; tentatively, D is TRBD1 or TRBD2 (5 bases each). The germline V gene encodes CDR1 PRHDT and CDR2 FYEKMQ (reference sequence). The germline V and J ends were trimmed by 6 bases and 4 bases, with 15 bases remaining between them. The CDR3 consists of 15 residues. This CDR3 reads CASRERGVSTGELFF. The CDR3 DNA sequence: TGTGCCAGCAGAGAGAGGGGCGTCAGCACCGGGGAGCTGTTTTTT.

The rearrangement joins TRBV5-5 to TRBJ2-1; 8 positions match TRBD2. Germline values: CDR1 SGHKS, CDR2 YYEKEE (reference sequence). The CDR3 runs 14 residues. With 3 bases clipped from V and 6 bases from J, the junction kept 5 bases outside the gene matches. The CDR3 here is CASSSTRGGNEQFF. CDR3 nucleotide sequence: TGTGCCAGCAGCTCAACCCGGGGGGGCAATGAGCAGTTCTTC.

This clonotype appeared many times. Mismatch with germline at one junction end may stem from a read error. V gene TRBV5-1 combines with J gene TRBJ2-7; TRBD1 matches at 8 bases. Germline V lookup: CDR1 SGHRS, CDR2 YFSETQ. The CDR3 contains 14 residues. For the CDR3, the DNA is TGCGCCAGCAGATTGGGACAGGCGAACTACGAGCAGTACTTC. Protein product: CASRLGQANYEQYF. The whole variable domain, remainder taken from reference TRBV5-1 and TRBJ2-7, is KAGVTQTPRYLIKTRGQQVTLSCSPISGHRSVSWYQQTPGQGLQFLFEYFSETQRNKGNFPGRFSGRQFSNSRSEMNVSTLELGDSALYLCASRLGQANYEQYFGPGTRLTVT.